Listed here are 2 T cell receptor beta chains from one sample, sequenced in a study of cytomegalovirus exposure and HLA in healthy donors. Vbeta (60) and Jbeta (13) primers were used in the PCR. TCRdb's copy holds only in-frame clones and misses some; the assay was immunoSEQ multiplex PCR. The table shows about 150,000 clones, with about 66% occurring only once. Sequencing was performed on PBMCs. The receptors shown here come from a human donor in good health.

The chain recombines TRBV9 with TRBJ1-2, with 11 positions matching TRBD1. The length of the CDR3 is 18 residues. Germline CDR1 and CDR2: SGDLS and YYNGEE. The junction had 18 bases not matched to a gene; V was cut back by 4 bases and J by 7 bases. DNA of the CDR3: TGTGCCAGCAGCTTACGCATTACCCGGACAGGGGGCACTAGTGGCTACACCTTC. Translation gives CASSLRITRTGGTSGYTF.

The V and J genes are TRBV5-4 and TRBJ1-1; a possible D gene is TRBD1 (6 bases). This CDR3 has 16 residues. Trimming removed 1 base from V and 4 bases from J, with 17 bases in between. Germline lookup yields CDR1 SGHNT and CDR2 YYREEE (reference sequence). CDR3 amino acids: CASSLFRGADGTEAFF. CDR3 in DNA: TGTGCCAGCAGCTTGTTTCGGGGGGCGGATGGCACTGAAGCTTTCTTT.